This T cell receptor (beta chain) was recovered during a study of cytomegalovirus exposure and HLA in healthy donors. A multiplex PCR was run with 60 Vbeta primers and 13 Jbeta primers. Only in-frame clones appear in the TCRdb table, and some are missing; sequencing was by immunoSEQ multiplex PCR. This repertoire shows around 80,000 clones, approximately 62% found once; its top ten account for 4.4%. With 7 bases clipped from V and 8 bases from J, the junction kept 10 bases outside the gene matches. Germline V gene lookup returns CDR1 MDHEN and CDR2 SYDVKM. The CDR3 is made up of 13 amino acids. This clone was seen a handful of times. What it binds is not known. Overall study results and limits: Several of the most significant clusters were apparently associated with common viral pathogens in a later analysis.

This rearrangement joins TRBV28 to TRBJ1-2; 7 nucleotides align to TRBD1. Sequences were obtained from PBMCs. This TCR came from a male donor in good health and CMV-seropositive. The CDR3: CASITTGVGGYTF. In DNA, the CDR3 is TGTGCCAGCATTACCACAGGGGTGGGCGGCTACACCTTC.